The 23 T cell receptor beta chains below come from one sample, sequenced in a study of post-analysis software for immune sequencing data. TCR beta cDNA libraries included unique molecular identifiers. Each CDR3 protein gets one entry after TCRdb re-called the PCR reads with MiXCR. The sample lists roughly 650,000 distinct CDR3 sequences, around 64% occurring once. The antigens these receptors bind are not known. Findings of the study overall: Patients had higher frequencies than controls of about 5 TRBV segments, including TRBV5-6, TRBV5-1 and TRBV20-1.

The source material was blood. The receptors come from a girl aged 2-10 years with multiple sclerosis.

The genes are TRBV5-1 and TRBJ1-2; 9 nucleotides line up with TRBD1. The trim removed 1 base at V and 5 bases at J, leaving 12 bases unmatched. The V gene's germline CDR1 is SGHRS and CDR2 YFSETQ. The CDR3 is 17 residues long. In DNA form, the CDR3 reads TGCGCCAGCAGCTTGCTACCGGGACAGGGAGCGGCTTATGGCTACACCTTC. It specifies CASSLLPGQGAAYGYTF. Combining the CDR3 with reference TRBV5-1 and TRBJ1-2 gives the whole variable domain KAGVTQTPRYLIKTRGQQVTLSCSPISGHRSVSWYQQTPGQGLQFLFEYFSETQRNKGNFPGRFSGRQFSNSRSEMNVSTLELGDSALYLCASSLLPGQGAAYGYTFGSGTRLTVV.

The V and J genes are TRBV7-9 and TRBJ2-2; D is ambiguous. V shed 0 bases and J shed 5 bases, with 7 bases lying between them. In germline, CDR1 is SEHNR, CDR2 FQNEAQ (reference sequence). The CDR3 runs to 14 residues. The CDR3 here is CASSLATYTGELFF. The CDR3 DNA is TGTGCCAGCAGCTTAGCCACTTATACCGGGGAGCTGTTTTTT.

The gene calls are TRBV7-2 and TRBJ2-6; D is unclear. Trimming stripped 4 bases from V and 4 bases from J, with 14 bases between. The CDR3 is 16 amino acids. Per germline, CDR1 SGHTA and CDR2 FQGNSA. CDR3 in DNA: TGTGCCAGCAGCTCATTACCAGCGAGGGGGGCCAACGTCCTGACTTTC. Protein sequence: CASSSLPARGANVLTF.

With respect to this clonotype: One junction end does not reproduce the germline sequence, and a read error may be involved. CDR3: CASSPTRENTGELFF. CDR3 DNA: TGTGCTAGCAGCCCAACCAGGGAGAACACCGGGGAGCTGTTTTTT. This chain links TRBV7-7 with TRBJ2-2, with D tentatively TRBD1 (5 bases). The V gene's germline CDR1 is SSHAT and CDR2 FNYEAQ (reference sequence). CDR3 length equals 15 residues.

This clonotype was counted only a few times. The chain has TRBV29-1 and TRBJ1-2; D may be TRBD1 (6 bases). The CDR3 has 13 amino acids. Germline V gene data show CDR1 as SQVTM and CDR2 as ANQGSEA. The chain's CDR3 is CSGQRAGEHGYTF. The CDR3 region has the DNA TGCAGTGGGCAAAGGGCAGGGGAACATGGCTACACCTTC.

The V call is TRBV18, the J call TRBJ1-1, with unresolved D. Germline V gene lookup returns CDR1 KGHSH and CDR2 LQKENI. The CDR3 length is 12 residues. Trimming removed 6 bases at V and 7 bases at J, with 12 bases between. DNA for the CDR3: TGTGCCAGCTCGGCGGTGGACCTTGAAGCTTTCTTT. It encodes CASSAVDLEAFF.

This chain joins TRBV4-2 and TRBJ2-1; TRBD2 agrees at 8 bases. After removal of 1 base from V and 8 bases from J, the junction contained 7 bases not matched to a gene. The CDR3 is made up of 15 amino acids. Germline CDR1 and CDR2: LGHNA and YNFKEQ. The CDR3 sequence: CASSQGGLLADEQFF. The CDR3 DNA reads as TGTGCCAGCAGCCAAGGGGGGCTACTAGCGGATGAGCAGTTCTTC.

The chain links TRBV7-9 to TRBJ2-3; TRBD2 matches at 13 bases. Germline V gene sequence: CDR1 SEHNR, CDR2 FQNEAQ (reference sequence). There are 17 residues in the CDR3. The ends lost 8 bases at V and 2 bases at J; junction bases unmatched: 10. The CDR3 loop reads CASARLTSGRFTDTQYF. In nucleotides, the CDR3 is TGTGCCAGCGCACGTCTGACTAGCGGGAGGTTCACAGATACGCAGTATTTT.

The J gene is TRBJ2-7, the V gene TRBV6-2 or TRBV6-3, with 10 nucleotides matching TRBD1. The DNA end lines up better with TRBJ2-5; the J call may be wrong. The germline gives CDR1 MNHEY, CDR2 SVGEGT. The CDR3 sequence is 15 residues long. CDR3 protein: CASSYARTGGETQYF. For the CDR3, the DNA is TGTGCCAGCAGTTACGCAAGGACAGGGGGGGAGACCCAGTACTTC.

CDR3 coding DNA: TGCAGTGCTAGAGGGCTAGTAGACACAGATACGCAGTATTTT. Protein product: CSARGLVDTDTQYF. This chain links TRBV20-1 with TRBJ2-3, with D hard to call. The CDR3 is 14 amino acids. V shed 1 base and J shed 2 bases, with 10 bases lying between them. CDR1 is DFQATT, CDR2 SNEGSKA, per germline (reference sequence).

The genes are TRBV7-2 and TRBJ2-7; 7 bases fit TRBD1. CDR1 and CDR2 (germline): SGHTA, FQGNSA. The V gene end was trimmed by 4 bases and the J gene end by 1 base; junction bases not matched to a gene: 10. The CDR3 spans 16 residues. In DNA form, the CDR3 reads TGTGCCAGCAGCTCTTCGAGACAGGGAAGGTCCTACGAGCAGTACTTC. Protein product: CASSSSRQGRSYEQYF.

CDR3 loop: CASSLGRDSTDTQYF. CDR3 DNA: TGCGCCAGCAGCTTGGGCAGAGATAGCACAGATACGCAGTATTTT. J is TRBJ2-3 and V is TRBV5-1; D not certain. Trimming took 0 bases from V and 0 from J, leaving 8 bases between them. This CDR3 region has 15 residues. Germline V gene data show CDR1 as SGHRS and CDR2 as YFSETQ.

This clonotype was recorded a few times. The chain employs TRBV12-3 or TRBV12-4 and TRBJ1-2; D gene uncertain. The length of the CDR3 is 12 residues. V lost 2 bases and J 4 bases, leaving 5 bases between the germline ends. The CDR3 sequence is CASSLNSYGYTF. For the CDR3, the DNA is TGTGCCAGCAGTTTAAACAGCTATGGCTACACCTTC.

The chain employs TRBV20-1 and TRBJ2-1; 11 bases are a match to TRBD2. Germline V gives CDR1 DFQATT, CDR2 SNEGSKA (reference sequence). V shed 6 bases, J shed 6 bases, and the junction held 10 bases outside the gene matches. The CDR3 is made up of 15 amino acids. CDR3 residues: CSASKTSGVFNEQFF. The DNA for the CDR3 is TGCAGTGCCTCCAAGACTAGCGGGGTATTCAATGAGCAGTTCTTC.

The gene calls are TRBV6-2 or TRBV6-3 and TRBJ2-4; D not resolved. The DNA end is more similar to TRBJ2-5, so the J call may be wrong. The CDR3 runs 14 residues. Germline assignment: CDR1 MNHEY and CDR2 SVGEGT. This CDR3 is CASSYQDLRETQYF. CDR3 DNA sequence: TGTGCCAGCAGTTACCAGGACCTCCGAGAGACCCAGTACTTC.

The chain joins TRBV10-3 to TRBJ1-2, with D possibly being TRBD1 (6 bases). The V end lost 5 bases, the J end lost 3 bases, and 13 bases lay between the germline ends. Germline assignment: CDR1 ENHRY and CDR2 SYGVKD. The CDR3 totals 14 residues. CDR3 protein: CAISPTGRDYGYTF. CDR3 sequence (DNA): TGTGCCATCAGTCCGACAGGTCGGGACTATGGCTACACCTTC.

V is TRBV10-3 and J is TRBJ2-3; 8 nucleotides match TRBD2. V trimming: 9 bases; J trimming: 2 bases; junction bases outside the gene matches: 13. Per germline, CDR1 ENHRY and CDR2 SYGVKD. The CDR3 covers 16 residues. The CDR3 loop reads CAIALGGSGITDTQYF. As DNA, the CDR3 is TGTGCCATTGCGTTAGGGGGTAGCGGGATCACAGATACGCAGTATTTT.

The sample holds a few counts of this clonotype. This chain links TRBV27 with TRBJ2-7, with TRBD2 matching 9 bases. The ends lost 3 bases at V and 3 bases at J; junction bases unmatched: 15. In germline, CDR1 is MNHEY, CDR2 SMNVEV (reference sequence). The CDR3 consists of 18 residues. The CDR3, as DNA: TGTGCCAGCAGTTTCTTGGGGAGGGGGCTAGCGGGATTCTACGAGCAGTACTTC. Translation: CASSFLGRGLAGFYEQYF.

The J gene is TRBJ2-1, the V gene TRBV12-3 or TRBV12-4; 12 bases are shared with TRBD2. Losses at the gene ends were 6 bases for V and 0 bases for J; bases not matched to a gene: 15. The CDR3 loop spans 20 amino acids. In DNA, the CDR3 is TGTGCCAGCAGCCCCGGGGTTGGACTAGCGGGGCTGAGCTCCTACAATGAGCAGTTCTTC. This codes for CASSPGVGLAGLSSYNEQFF.

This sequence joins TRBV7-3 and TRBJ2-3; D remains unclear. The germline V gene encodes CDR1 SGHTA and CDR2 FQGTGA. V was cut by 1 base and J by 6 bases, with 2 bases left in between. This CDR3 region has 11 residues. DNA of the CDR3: TGTGCCAGCAGCTTAAACGATACGCAGTATTTT. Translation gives CASSLNDTQYF.

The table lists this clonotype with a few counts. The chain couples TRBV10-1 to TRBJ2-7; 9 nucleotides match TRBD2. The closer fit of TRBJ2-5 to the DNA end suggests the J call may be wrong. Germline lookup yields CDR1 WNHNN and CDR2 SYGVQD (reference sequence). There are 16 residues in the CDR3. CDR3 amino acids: CASSESRREGMETQYF. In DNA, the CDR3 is TGCGCCAGCAGTGAGTCAAGGCGGGAGGGGATGGAGACCCAGTACTTC.

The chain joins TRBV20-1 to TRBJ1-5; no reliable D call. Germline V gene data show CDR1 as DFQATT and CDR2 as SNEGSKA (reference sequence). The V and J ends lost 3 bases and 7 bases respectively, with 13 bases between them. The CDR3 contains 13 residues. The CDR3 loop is CSARGTVFQPQHF. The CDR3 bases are TGCAGTGCTAGGGGCACAGTATTCCAGCCCCAGCATTTT.

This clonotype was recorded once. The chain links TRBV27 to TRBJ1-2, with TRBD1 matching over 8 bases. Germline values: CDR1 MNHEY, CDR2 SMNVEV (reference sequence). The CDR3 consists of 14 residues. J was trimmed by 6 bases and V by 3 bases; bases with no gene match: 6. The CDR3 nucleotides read TGTGCCAGCAGTTTGACAGGGGCGGTTCATGGCTACACCTTC. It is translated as CASSLTGAVHGYTF.